This TCR beta chain was captured in a study of T cell responses to AZD1222 COVID-19 vaccine (dated by TCRdb to 2020 to 2022). Notes on the research overall: A total of approximately 230 trial participants underwent TCR sequencing, of whom 207 received two doses of AZD1222 and approximately 25 received two doses of the MenACWY control vaccine. Enrollment into the trials was organized by age into subgroups of 18-55, 56-69 and 70-plus years, and those subgroups contained about 160, 30 and 59 TCR-sequenced participants, respectively. Study-wide conclusions, independent of this receptor: Conclusions about previously exposed vaccinees are limited because only 6 or 7 AZD1222 recipients were SARS-CoV-2 seropositive at baseline. The whole spike protein was spanned by vaccine-associated CD4 TCRs, and dominant responses were seen in regions 160-218 and 743-854. Because no samples from the day 14 peak response were available, repertoires could be characterized only after the peak T cell response. After two AZD1222 doses, spike-specific TCR breadth and depth were significantly higher than at day 0 and than in MenACWY recipients. In the small 56-69-year group, the increase in depth fell short of significance, most likely because of low power. Most participants were white British and females outnumbered males, and the authors suggested that clonal diversity may have been underestimated. Reportedly, almost half of the unique spike-specific TCRs recognized epitopes lying outside the regions that are mutated in the B.1.351 and B.1.1.7 variants.

The CDR3 regions of human TCRbeta chains were analyzed by immunosequencing. The original methods were these. Repertoire TCRs were matched against a reference library of SARS-CoV-2-specific TCRs generated with the MIRA antigen-specificity platform. Breadth meant the fraction of unique TCRs that were SARS-CoV-2-associated, whereas depth meant the fraction of total T cells that were SARS-CoV-2-associated. Using the MIRA data, each spike-specific TCR was mapped to the spike region that the TCR reacts to and placed in a CD4 or CD8 class. Log10-transformed breadth and depth values were compared by one-way ANOVA with Sidak's multiple comparisons tests. The clones in this table, taken by TCRdb from immuneACCESS, are in-frame only. Not every clone is retained; where verified, under half of the shortfall comes from an unresolved V gene, and the cause of the rest is unknown. V, J and clone size are taken as reported in that table, and D and trimming were inferred from the DNA itself. The sample table shows 25,000 to 30,000 clones, and about nine tenths are seen once. Over 7% of the sample lies in the top ten.

Turning to this clone: Its antigen has not been determined. Base qualities are missing; no much larger clone stands one base away.

Germline trimming: 5 bases from V, 3 bases from J; junction bases outside gene matches: 8. From the cysteine up to the phenylalanine, the CDR3 has a length of 16 residues. Of the read, only the CDR3 DNA is kept; its 48 bases are in frame from base 1. CDR1 and CDR2 are read off the germline V gene (reference sequence) as LNHDA and SQIVND. According to the study, the label for this sample's time point signals: about 28 days (+/-7) after the second vaccine dose. AZD1222 recipients given second doses at about 4 weeks or at about 12 weeks were pooled, since spike-specific TCR depth and breadth were not found to differ between the two schedules. Vaccinee samples were obtained from the UK trials COV001 and COV002, which included a single-blind randomized controlled phase 2/3 trial of AZD1222 (ChAdOx1 nCoV-19) in healthy adults. For TCRbeta chain sequencing, PBMC samples were collected from trial participants at day 0 and at day 28 after the second dose.

Sequencing was performed on peripheral blood, taken 28 days after the second AZD1222 dose. This receptor chain uses TRBV19 and TRBJ2-1, with 9 junctional bases fitting TRBD1. This receptor was obtained from an adult who received the AZD1222 COVID-19 vaccine. The CDR3 protein is CASSGPGTGLYNEQFF. The nucleotide sequence is given as TGTGCCAGTAGTGGGCCCGGGACAGGGCTCTACAATGAGCAGTTCTTC.